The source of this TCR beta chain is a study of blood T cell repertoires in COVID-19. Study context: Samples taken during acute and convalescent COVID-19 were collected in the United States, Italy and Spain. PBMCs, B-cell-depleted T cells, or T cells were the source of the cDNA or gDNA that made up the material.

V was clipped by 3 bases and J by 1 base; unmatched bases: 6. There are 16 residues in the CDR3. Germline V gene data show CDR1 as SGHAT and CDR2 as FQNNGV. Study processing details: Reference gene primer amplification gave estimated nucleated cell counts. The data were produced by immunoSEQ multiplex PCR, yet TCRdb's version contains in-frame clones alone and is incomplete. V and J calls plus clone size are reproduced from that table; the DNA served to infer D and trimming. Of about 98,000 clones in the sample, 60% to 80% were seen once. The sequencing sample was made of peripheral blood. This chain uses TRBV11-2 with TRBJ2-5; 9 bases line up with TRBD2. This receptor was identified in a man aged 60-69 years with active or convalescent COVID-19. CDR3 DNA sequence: TGTGCCAGCAGCTTGGGACTAGCCATAACCCAAGAGACCCAGTACTTC. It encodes CASSLGLAITQETQYF.